This T cell receptor (beta chain) was recovered during a study of T cell responses to AZD1222 COVID-19 vaccine. Notes on the study in general: Only after the peak T cell response were repertoires sampled. Donors, mostly white British, included more females; clonal diversity was possibly underestimated. Only a handful of AZD1222 recipients, five to seven in all, had baseline seropositivity. Close to half of all spike-specific TCRs reportedly target regions of the variants that are unmutated.

Turning to this clone: Its specificity is unknown.

The CDR3 length is 17 residues. Germline-derived CDR1 and CDR2 are MNHNS and SASEGT. V lost 4 bases, J lost 1 base, and 19 bases lay in between. Data came from immunoSEQ multiplex PCR; TCRdb stores just in-frame clones and leaves some out. The table shows some 100,000 clones, with 87% occurring only once. This receptor was taken from an adult in good health. The chain couples TRBV6-1 to TRBJ1-1; perhaps TRBD1 as D (5 bases). Here the sequenced sample was peripheral blood, taken on day 0 of AZD1222 vaccination. The CDR3 DNA reads as TGTGCCAGCAGTGGTTCCCTGGGGTATCAGGGGAACACTGAAGCTTTCTTT. Protein sequence: CASSGSLGYQGNTEAFF.